This is a list of T cell receptor beta chains from one sample in a study of CD8 T cells in Susac syndrome. Each CDR3 protein gets one entry after TCRdb re-called the immunoSEQ multiplex PCR reads with MiXCR. This sample has under 550,000 distinct CDR3 sequences, with around 83% found just once. Sequences were obtained from CD8+ T cells from PBMCs. These receptors came from a human donor with multiple sclerosis. Each CDR3 is given with its conserved first and last residue. The D gene is left open where the match is weak. Clone sizes are given selectively: once, few, many, or a class where the clone is expanded.

clone_size: NA; j_call: TRBJ2-2; v_call: TRBV19; d_call: NA; cdr3_length: 16; cdr3_aa: CASSSQPGHSTGELFF; cdr3_nt: TGTGCCAGTAGCTCGCAGCCGGGACATTCCACCGGGGAGCTGTTTTTT
clone_size: NA; j_call: TRBJ1-2; v_call: TRBV12-5; d_call: NA; cdr3_length: 15; cdr3_aa: CASGLWVSDFSGYTF; cdr3_nt: TGTGCTAGTGGTTTGTGGGTTTCCGACTTCAGCGGCTACACCTTC
clone_size: NA; j_call: TRBJ2-6; v_call: TRBV2; d_call: TRBD1; cdr3_length: 18; cdr3_aa: CASSETGAIVSGANVLTF; cdr3_nt: TGTGCCAGCAGTGAAACAGGGGCGATAGTCTCTGGGGCCAACGTCCTGACTTTC
clone_size: NA; j_call: TRBJ2-1; v_call: TRBV9; d_call: NA; cdr3_length: 17; cdr3_aa: CASSVSSRESSYNEQFF; cdr3_nt: TGTGCCAGCAGCGTGTCGAGTCGGGAGAGCTCCTACAATGAGCAGTTCTTC
clone_size: NA; j_call: TRBJ1-4; v_call: TRBV5-1; d_call: TRBD1; cdr3_length: 16; cdr3_aa: CASSLESLTGIEKLFF; cdr3_nt: TGCGCCAGCAGCTTGGAAAGCCTGACAGGGATTGAAAAACTGTTTTTT
clone_size: NA; j_call: TRBJ2-3; v_call: TRBV5-1; d_call: NA; cdr3_length: 16; cdr3_aa: CASSLSELWGTDTQYF; cdr3_nt: TGCGCCAGCAGCTTGTCAGAGCTCTGGGGCACAGATACGCAGTATTTT
clone_size: NA; j_call: TRBJ1-1; v_call: TRBV12-3/TRBV12-4; d_call: TRBD1; cdr3_length: 15; cdr3_aa: CASSVYDRGRTEAFF; cdr3_nt: TGTGCCAGCAGCGTTTATGACAGGGGGAGAACTGAAGCTTTCTTT
clone_size: NA; j_call: TRBJ2-7; v_call: TRBV6-5; d_call: NA; cdr3_length: 14; cdr3_aa: CASSFGTPLGEQYF; cdr3_nt: TGTGCCAGCAGTTTTGGCACCCCCCTAGGCGAGCAGTACTTC
clone_size: NA; j_call: TRBJ2-7; v_call: TRBV18; d_call: NA; cdr3_length: 18; cdr3_aa: CASSPPRPVTGLAYEQYF; cdr3_nt: TGTGCCAGCTCACCACCGCGTCCGGTGACGGGGCTAGCCTACGAGCAGTACTTC
clone_size: NA; j_call: TRBJ2-5; v_call: TRBV20-1; d_call: TRBD1; cdr3_length: 15; cdr3_aa: CSAPGGTGESETQYF; cdr3_nt: TGCAGTGCTCCCGGGGGGACAGGGGAGAGTGAGACCCAGTACTTC
clone_size: NA; j_call: TRBJ1-2; v_call: TRBV23-1; d_call: NA; cdr3_length: 17; cdr3_aa: CASSQSHWYRLGGGYTF; cdr3_nt: TGCGCCAGCAGTCAATCTCATTGGTACAGGCTTGGAGGAGGCTACACCTTC
clone_size: NA; j_call: TRBJ1-1; v_call: TRBV4-1; d_call: NA; cdr3_length: 17; cdr3_aa: CASSQDPQTILNTEAFF; cdr3_nt: TGCGCCAGCAGCCAAGACCCTCAGACTATTCTGAACACTGAAGCTTTCTTT
clone_size: NA; j_call: TRBJ1-4; v_call: TRBV19; d_call: NA; cdr3_length: 13; cdr3_aa: CASTVGWGEKLFF; cdr3_nt: TGTGCCAGTACGGTGGGATGGGGAGAAAAACTGTTTTTT
clone_size: once; j_call: TRBJ1-1; v_call: TRBV27; d_call: NA; cdr3_length: 14; cdr3_aa: CASSLRDMNTEAFF; cdr3_nt: TGTGCCAGCAGCTTAAGGGACATGAACACTGAAGCTTTCTTT
clone_size: once; j_call: TRBJ1-1; v_call: TRBV19; d_call: TRBD1; cdr3_length: 15; cdr3_aa: CASSGDRVLTTEAFF; cdr3_nt: TGTGCCAGTAGTGGGGACAGGGTCCTGACCACTGAAGCTTTCTTT
clone_size: NA; j_call: TRBJ1-1; v_call: TRBV28; d_call: NA; cdr3_length: 14; cdr3_aa: CASSFFEGEAEAFF; cdr3_nt: TGTGCCAGCAGTTTTTTTGAGGGGGAGGCTGAAGCTTTCTTT
clone_size: NA; j_call: TRBJ1-2; v_call: TRBV7-8; d_call: TRBD1; cdr3_length: 15; cdr3_aa: CASSLADRGNYGYTF; cdr3_nt: TGTGCCAGCAGCTTAGCGGACAGGGGGAACTATGGCTACACCTTC
clone_size: NA; j_call: TRBJ1-2; v_call: TRBV7-9; d_call: TRBD1; cdr3_length: 16; cdr3_aa: CASSLGGQGSHYGYTF; cdr3_nt: TGTGCCAGCAGCTTAGGGGGACAGGGGTCCCACTATGGCTACACCTTC
clone_size: once; j_call: TRBJ2-3; v_call: TRBV4-1; d_call: NA; cdr3_length: 15; cdr3_aa: CASSQFSRVTDTQYF; cdr3_nt: TGCGCCAGCAGCCAGTTTTCCAGGGTAACGGATACGCAGTATTTT
clone_size: NA; j_call: TRBJ1-4; v_call: TRBV20-1; d_call: NA; cdr3_length: 14; cdr3_aa: CSAPFWEVREKLFF; cdr3_nt: TGCAGTGCTCCTTTCTGGGAGGTCCGGGAAAAACTGTTTTTT
clone_size: NA; j_call: TRBJ2-7; v_call: TRBV12-3/TRBV12-4; d_call: TRBD2; cdr3_length: 13; cdr3_aa: CASTPGGGYEQYF; cdr3_nt: TGTGCCAGCACCCCGGGAGGGGGTTACGAGCAGTACTTC
clone_size: NA; j_call: TRBJ1-2; v_call: TRBV5-5; d_call: NA; cdr3_length: 16; cdr3_aa: CASSLGWQDLNYGYTF; cdr3_nt: TGTGCCAGCAGCTTGGGATGGCAGGATCTTAACTATGGCTACACCTTC
clone_size: NA; j_call: TRBJ2-3; v_call: TRBV9; d_call: NA; cdr3_length: 16; cdr3_aa: CASSVAEFAGTHTQYF; cdr3_nt: TGTGCCAGCAGCGTAGCTGAGTTTGCAGGTACCCATACGCAGTATTTT
clone_size: NA; j_call: TRBJ2-7; v_call: TRBV30; d_call: NA; cdr3_length: 12; cdr3_aa: CAWSWATYEQYF; cdr3_nt: TGTGCCTGGAGTTGGGCGACCTACGAGCAGTACTTC
clone_size: NA; j_call: TRBJ1-1; v_call: TRBV4-1; d_call: NA; cdr3_length: 15; cdr3_aa: CASSQDLELNTEAFF; cdr3_nt: TGCGCCAGCAGCCAAGATCTGGAGCTGAACACTGAAGCTTTCTTT
clone_size: NA; j_call: TRBJ1-1; v_call: TRBV6-5; d_call: NA; cdr3_length: 13; cdr3_aa: CASSYYGPTEAFF; cdr3_nt: TGTGCCAGCAGTTACTATGGGCCCACTGAAGCTTTCTTT
clone_size: NA; j_call: TRBJ2-5; v_call: TRBV14; d_call: NA; cdr3_length: 18; cdr3_aa: CASSQGGLGLPMGETQYF; cdr3_nt: TGTGCCAGCAGCCAAGGGGGCCTGGGACTGCCGATGGGAGAGACCCAGTACTTC
clone_size: NA; j_call: TRBJ2-3; v_call: TRBV9; d_call: NA; cdr3_length: 15; cdr3_aa: CASSVVDGATDTQYF; cdr3_nt: TGTGCCAGCAGCGTAGTGGACGGGGCTACAGATACGCAGTATTTT
clone_size: NA; j_call: TRBJ1-2; v_call: TRBV14; d_call: TRBD1; cdr3_length: 15; cdr3_aa: CASSHDRDSNYGYTF; cdr3_nt: TGTGCCAGCAGCCACGACAGGGACAGCAACTATGGCTACACCTTC
clone_size: once; j_call: TRBJ2-2; v_call: TRBV7-8; d_call: NA; cdr3_length: 15; cdr3_aa: CASTNWGEVAGELFF; cdr3_nt: TGTGCCAGCACCAACTGGGGGGAGGTAGCCGGGGAGCTGTTTTTT
clone_size: NA; j_call: TRBJ2-1; v_call: TRBV10-3; d_call: NA; cdr3_length: 13; cdr3_aa: CAISGGGINEQFF; cdr3_nt: TGTGCCATCAGTGGTGGTGGGATCAATGAGCAGTTCTTC
clone_size: few; j_call: TRBJ2-7; v_call: TRBV29-1; d_call: TRBD2; cdr3_length: 13; cdr3_aa: CSVEGGDSYEQYF; cdr3_nt: TGCAGCGTTGAGGGGGGGGACTCCTACGAGCAGTACTTC
clone_size: NA; j_call: TRBJ1-1; v_call: TRBV30; d_call: NA; cdr3_length: 13; cdr3_aa: CAWSPGGLDEAFF; cdr3_nt: TGTGCCTGGAGCCCGGGGGGTTTGGATGAAGCTTTCTTT
clone_size: NA; j_call: TRBJ1-1; v_call: TRBV6-5; d_call: NA; cdr3_length: 14; cdr3_aa: CASSLAGGLTEAFF; cdr3_nt: TGTGCCAGCAGTTTGGCGGGGGGATTAACTGAAGCTTTCTTT
clone_size: once; j_call: TRBJ2-2; v_call: TRBV20-1; d_call: TRBD2; cdr3_length: 15; cdr3_aa: CSARPSGRDTGELFF; cdr3_nt: TGCAGTGCTAGACCTAGCGGGAGAGACACCGGGGAGCTGTTTTTT
clone_size: few; j_call: TRBJ2-3; v_call: TRBV5-4; d_call: TRBD2; cdr3_length: 15; cdr3_aa: CASSPGLGSTDTQYF; cdr3_nt: TGTGCCAGCAGCCCGGGACTAGGTAGCACAGATACGCAGTATTTT
clone_size: NA; j_call: TRBJ1-5; v_call: TRBV2; d_call: NA; cdr3_length: 18; cdr3_aa: CASSTTGTEPYSNQPQHF; cdr3_nt: TGTGCCAGCAGCACAACCGGGACTGAGCCATATAGCAATCAGCCCCAGCATTTT
clone_size: few; j_call: TRBJ2-3; v_call: TRBV11-2; d_call: NA; cdr3_length: 15; cdr3_aa: CASSPPVGGTDTQYF; cdr3_nt: TGTGCCAGCAGCCCCCCGGTGGGGGGCACAGATACGCAGTATTTT
clone_size: NA; j_call: TRBJ1-1; v_call: TRBV6-1; d_call: TRBD1; cdr3_length: 17; cdr3_aa: CASSEANRGPMNTEAFF; cdr3_nt: TGTGCCAGCAGTGAAGCGAACAGGGGGCCAATGAACACTGAAGCTTTCTTT
clone_size: NA; j_call: TRBJ1-1; v_call: TRBV14; d_call: NA; cdr3_length: 13; cdr3_aa: CASSQGHIIEAFF; cdr3_nt: TGTGCCAGCAGCCAAGGGCATATTATTGAAGCTTTCTTT
clone_size: NA; j_call: TRBJ2-7; v_call: TRBV2; d_call: NA; cdr3_length: 14; cdr3_aa: CASSAGKDFDEQYF; cdr3_nt: TGTGCCAGCAGTGCGGGGAAAGATTTCGACGAGCAGTACTTC
clone_size: few; j_call: TRBJ1-1; v_call: TRBV19; d_call: NA; cdr3_length: 13; cdr3_aa: CASSGPFLYEAFF; cdr3_nt: TGTGCCAGTAGCGGACCGTTTCTCTATGAAGCTTTCTTT
clone_size: once; j_call: TRBJ2-1; v_call: TRBV28; d_call: TRBD2; cdr3_length: 18; cdr3_aa: CASNYGLAMKSSYNEQFF; cdr3_nt: TGTGCCAGCAACTACGGACTAGCGATGAAAAGCTCCTACAATGAGCAGTTCTTC
clone_size: NA; j_call: TRBJ2-1; v_call: TRBV5-5; d_call: TRBD2; cdr3_length: 16; cdr3_aa: CASSLYRLAAHNEQFF; cdr3_nt: TGTGCCAGCAGCCTCTACCGACTAGCGGCGCATAATGAGCAGTTCTTC
clone_size: few; j_call: TRBJ2-2; v_call: TRBV12-3/TRBV12-4; d_call: NA; cdr3_length: 13; cdr3_aa: CASSFQGPGELFF; cdr3_nt: TGTGCCAGCAGTTTTCAGGGGCCCGGGGAGCTGTTTTTT
clone_size: NA; j_call: TRBJ2-3; v_call: TRBV5-5; d_call: NA; cdr3_length: 13; cdr3_aa: CASSFLMTDTQYF; cdr3_nt: TGTGCCAGCAGCTTTTTGATGACAGATACGCAGTATTTT
clone_size: NA; j_call: TRBJ2-3; v_call: TRBV6-2/TRBV6-3; d_call: NA; cdr3_length: 15; cdr3_aa: CASSIHIGGTDTQYF; cdr3_nt: TGTGCCAGCAGTATACACATAGGGGGCACAGATACGCAGTATTTT
clone_size: NA; j_call: TRBJ2-5; v_call: TRBV9; d_call: NA; cdr3_length: 15; cdr3_aa: CASSVGGGAGETQYF; cdr3_nt: TGTGCCAGCAGCGTAGGAGGGGGTGCGGGGGAGACCCAGTACTTC
clone_size: NA; j_call: TRBJ2-1; v_call: TRBV19; d_call: TRBD2; cdr3_length: 13; cdr3_aa: CASNSGPHNEQFF; cdr3_nt: TGTGCCAGTAATAGCGGGCCCCACAATGAGCAGTTCTTC
clone_size: NA; j_call: TRBJ2-7; v_call: TRBV19; d_call: TRBD1; cdr3_length: 13; cdr3_aa: CASSMGTGYEQYF; cdr3_nt: TGTGCCAGTAGTATGGGGACAGGGTACGAGCAGTACTTC